These T cell receptor beta chains were read from a single sample in a study of early T cells in non-severe SARS-CoV-2 infection. In TCRdb, the 5' RACE reads were re-called with MiXCR into one record per CDR3 protein. The data show 45,000 to 65,000 distinct CDR3 sequences, 9.5% to 11% seen once. The sample taken for sequencing was whole blood. These receptors all stem from an adult who was a healthcare worker with PCR-confirmed SARS-CoV-2 infection or an uninfected control (not recorded which). CDR3s include the opening cysteine and the closing phenylalanine or tryptophan. A D gene is named only where the DNA matches it firmly. Clone size, where shown, is once, few, many, or a class for clones that have expanded.

many,TRBV12-3/TRBV12-4,TRBJ1-5,.,CASRRGGGGDQPQHF,TGTGCCAGCAGAAGGGGGGGAGGCGGGGATCAGCCCCAGCATTTT
many,TRBV4-3,TRBJ2-3,.,CASSQDGPATDTQYF,TGCGCCAGCAGCCAAGACGGTCCTGCCACAGATACGCAGTATTTT
few,TRBV19,TRBJ2-6,.,CASSISSGLSGANVLTF,TGTGCCAGTAGTATCAGCTCCGGCCTTTCTGGGGCCAACGTCCTGACTTTC
few,TRBV28,TRBJ2-6,.,CASSFVPAGANVLTF,TGTGCCAGCAGTTTTGTTCCGGCTGGGGCCAACGTCCTGACTTTC
many,TRBV29-1,TRBJ2-5,.,CSVAVAGRYETQYF,TGCAGCGTTGCGGTCGCAGGGAGGTACGAGACCCAGTACTTC
many,TRBV5-4,TRBJ2-5,.,CASSFWEQETQYF,TGTGCCAGCAGCTTTTGGGAACAAGAGACCCAGTACTTC
many,TRBV2,TRBJ2-7,TRBD1,CAGRAGRTGAYEQYF,TGTGCCGGCCGAGCTGGAAGGACAGGGGCGTACGAGCAGTACTTC
many,TRBV19,TRBJ2-2,.,CASSLLGTANTGELFF,TGTGCCAGTAGCCTGCTAGGGACGGCGAACACCGGGGAGCTGTTTTTT
many,TRBV20-1,TRBJ2-1,.,CSAQFARRVDYNEQFF,TGCAGTGCTCAATTCGCCAGGAGGGTTGACTACAATGAGCAGTTCTTC
.,TRBV4-3,TRBJ2-7,.,CASSQEGFSGEQYF,TGCGCCAGCAGCCAAGAAGGATTTAGTGGCGAGCAGTACTTC
.,TRBV7-6,TRBJ2-1,TRBD1,CASSLGTAYNEQFF,TGTGCCAGCAGCTTGGGGACAGCCTACAATGAGCAGTTCTTC
few,TRBV7-3,TRBJ2-1,.,CASSLMSAQEQFF,TGTGCCAGCAGCTTAATGTCGGCGCAGGAGCAGTTCTTC
.,TRBV7-2,TRBJ2-7,.,CASSLVSGGRDYEQYF,TGTGCCAGCAGCTTAGTTTCCGGCGGGCGGGACTACGAGCAGTACTTC
many,TRBV6-5,TRBJ2-3,.,CASRQGAGGTQYF,TGTGCCAGCAGACAGGGGGCGGGGGGTACGCAGTATTTT
many,TRBV27,TRBJ2-2,TRBD2,CATSRLAGGPGELFF,TGTGCTACCAGCCGACTAGCGGGGGGGCCCGGGGAGCTGTTTTTT
few,TRBV7-2,TRBJ1-6,TRBD1,CASSLRGQESSYNSPLHF,TGTGCCAGCAGCTTAAGGGGACAGGAAAGCTCCTATAATTCACCCCTCCACTTT
many,TRBV20-1,TRBJ2-3,TRBD2,CSANPVVAGTPDTQYF,TGCAGTGCTAATCCGGTGGTAGCGGGGACCCCAGATACGCAGTATTTT
.,TRBV28,TRBJ2-7,.,CASSSLASSSWYF,TGTGCCAGCAGTTCGTTGGCTTCGTCGTCTTGGTACTTC
many,TRBV14,TRBJ2-7,.,CASSQVPEGEQYF,TGTGCCAGCAGCCAAGTCCCCGAGGGCGAGCAGTACTTC
many,TRBV7-2,TRBJ2-5,.,CASSSTEAQYF,TGTGCCAGCAGTTCTACGGAGGCCCAGTACTTC
many,TRBV7-2,TRBJ2-7,TRBD2,CASSTGLAHYEQYF,TGTGCCAGCAGCACGGGACTAGCTCATTACGAGCAGTACTTC
few,TRBV29-1,TRBJ2-4,TRBD2,CSVITGGAENIQYF,TGCAGCGTTATTACGGGGGGAGCGGAAAACATTCAGTACTTC
few,TRBV18,TRBJ1-2,.,CASSPWVDSNYGYTF,TGTGCCAGCTCACCATGGGTTGACAGTAACTATGGCTACACCTTC
.,TRBV6-1,TRBJ2-1,.,CASSGRATAGNEQFF,TGTGCCAGCAGTGGAAGGGCTACCGCCGGGAATGAGCAGTTCTTC
many,TRBV4-3,TRBJ2-6,TRBD2,CASSQVLLAASSGANVLTF,TGCGCCAGCAGCCAGGTCCTTCTAGCGGCCAGCTCTGGGGCCAACGTCCTGACTTTC
many,TRBV5-1,TRBJ2-5,.,CARPGTETQYF,TGCGCCAGACCCGGGACCGAGACCCAGTACTTC
.,TRBV7-9,TRBJ2-7,TRBD2,CASSLGDYTYEQYF,TGTGCCAGCAGCTTAGGGGACTATACGTACGAGCAGTACTTC
few,TRBV28,TRBJ1-4,.,CASSPRSSWEKLFF,TGTGCCAGCAGCCCTAGAAGTTCATGGGAAAAACTGTTTTTT
many,TRBV18,TRBJ2-5,.,CASSPDSQETQYF,TGTGCCAGCTCACCGGACAGCCAAGAGACCCAGTACTTC
many,TRBV19,TRBJ2-3,TRBD1,CASSPHFVGTGTTDTQYF,TGTGCCAGTAGTCCCCACTTTGTTGGGACAGGGACCACAGATACGCAGTATTTT
.,TRBV4-2,TRBJ2-7,TRBD2,CASSRLPTSGTPYEQYF,TGTGCCAGCAGCCGCCTCCCCACTAGCGGGACCCCCTACGAGCAGTACTTC
.,TRBV7-2,TRBJ1-2,TRBD1,CASSPRTGGYGYTF,TGTGCCAGCAGCCCCCGGACAGGGGGCTATGGCTACACCTTC
.,TRBV7-3,TRBJ2-3,TRBD2,CASSLTGGRAQYF,TGTGCCAGCAGCTTAACTGGGGGGAGGGCGCAGTATTTT
many,TRBV20-1,TRBJ2-1,.,CSATGQVGPFNEQFF,TGCAGTGCCACCGGTCAGGTGGGACCTTTCAATGAGCAGTTCTTC
many,TRBV20-1,TRBJ2-5,.,CSARTAAQETQYF,TGCAGTGCTAGAACGGCAGCACAAGAGACCCAGTACTTC
many,TRBV29-1,TRBJ2-5,.,CSVSGTGTVSETQYF,TGCAGCGTTTCCGGGACGGGAACGGTTAGCGAGACCCAGTACTTC
many,TRBV29-1,TRBJ2-7,TRBD2,CSVVPDLPVAGVHEQYF,TGCAGCGTTGTACCAGACCTACCTGTAGCGGGAGTCCACGAGCAGTACTTC
many,TRBV7-2,TRBJ1-5,.,CASSPHSTNQPQHF,TGTGCCAGCAGCCCCCACAGTACCAATCAGCCCCAGCATTTT
few,TRBV10-3,TRBJ2-7,.,CAITGGKDYPYEQYF,TGTGCCATCACTGGGGGGAAAGACTACCCCTACGAGCAGTACTTC
few,TRBV28,TRBJ1-5,TRBD1,CASSPQSFRGRRHQPQHF,TGTGCCAGCAGCCCTCAATCATTCAGGGGGCGCCGCCATCAGCCCCAGCATTTT
.,TRBV29-1,TRBJ2-3,.,CSVEQGTDTQYF,TGCAGCGTCGAGCAGGGCACAGATACGCAGTATTTT
.,TRBV12-3/TRBV12-4,TRBJ2-4,.,CASSDLLQGPIQYF,TGTGCCAGCAGTGATCTATTACAGGGACCCATTCAGTACTTC
.,TRBV4-3,TRBJ2-3,.,CASSQVPDTQYF,TGCGCCAGCAGCCAAGTCCCAGATACGCAGTATTTT
many,TRBV12-3/TRBV12-4,TRBJ2-2,.,CASSLGGAPGTGELFF,TGTGCCAGCAGTTTAGGGGGGGCTCCCGGCACCGGGGAGCTGTTTTTT
.,TRBV7-9,TRBJ2-3,.,CASSLEGRGTQYF,TGTGCCAGCAGCTTAGAGGGCCGGGGTACGCAGTATTTT
few,TRBV6-1,TRBJ2-7,.,CASTLGDDSYEQYF,TGTGCCAGCACCCTCGGAGACGATTCCTACGAGCAGTACTTC
.,TRBV28,TRBJ2-4,.,CVSSLQGDLAKNIQYF,TGTGTCAGCAGTCTTCAGGGGGACTTAGCCAAAAACATTCAGTACTTC